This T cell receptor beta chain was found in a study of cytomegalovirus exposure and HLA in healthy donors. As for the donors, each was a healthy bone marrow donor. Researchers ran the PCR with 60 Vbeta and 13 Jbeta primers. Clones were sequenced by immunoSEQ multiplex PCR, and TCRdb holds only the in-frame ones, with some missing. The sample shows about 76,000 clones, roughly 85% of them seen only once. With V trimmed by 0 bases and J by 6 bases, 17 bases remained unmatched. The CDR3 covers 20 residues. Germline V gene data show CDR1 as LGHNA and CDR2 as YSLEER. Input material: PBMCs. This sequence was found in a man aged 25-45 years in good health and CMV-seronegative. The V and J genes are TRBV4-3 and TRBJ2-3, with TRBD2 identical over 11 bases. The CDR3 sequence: CASSQDLTSGGVGGFDTQYF. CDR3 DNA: TGCGCCAGCAGCCAAGATCTCACTAGCGGGGGCGTCGGTGGTTTTGATACGCAGTATTTT.